This TCR beta chain was identified during a study of regulatory T cells in long-lasting Graves disease (dated by TCRdb to the early 2020s). Broadly, across the study: Persistent Graves' disease was defined as antithyroid drug treatment for over 5 years with persistently positive TSH receptor autoantibodies. In the clinical cohort, patients with persistent Graves' disease had used antithyroid drugs for an average of roughly 10 years. Peripheral blood TCR sequencing and RNA sequencing compared persistent Graves' disease patients with newly diagnosed Graves' disease patients. The study was conducted in China and was registered as a clinical trial. TCR sequencing covered some 13 persistent and around 20 newly diagnosed Graves' disease patients, approximately 33 samples in total.

From its cysteine to its phenylalanine, the CDR3 spans 12 amino acids. CDR3 DNA only is kept here, 36 bases in frame from base 1. The germline ends are 8 bases apart after V is trimmed by 0 bases and J by 9 bases. Study-level results and caveats: Preferential use of TRBV28, TRBJ1-2 and TRBJ2-5 was observed in persistent disease, whereas TRBV20-1 and TRBJ2-1 were favored in newly diagnosed disease. Because the primary lesion, thyroid tissue, could not be accessed, the study looked at peripheral blood alone. Compared with newly diagnosed patients, patients with persistent Graves' disease had lower TCR Shannon entropy and fewer highly expanded clones, which suggests clonal expansion. A larger number of public clonotypes was shared among persistent patients (about 2,700) than among newly diagnosed patients (around 880). Sequencing and analysis were limited to the TCR beta chain. The authors noted that the small sample size was a limitation that may lower accuracy.

Receptor libraries were prepared by multiplex PCR. The sequencer listed for this sample is Illumina HiSeq 4000. CDR3 regions were amplified by Arm-PCR with iRepertoire HTBI primers to construct TCR beta libraries. PCR products were gel purified before sequencing. The paper's processing steps were these. A total of fewer than 80 TRBV and 14 TRBJ segments were identified across samples and were used for gene usage analysis of CDR3 amino acid clonotypes. COPE and FqMerger were used to merge filtered high-quality paired reads into contigs. BLAST was used to align contigs to IMGT TRBV, TRBD and TRBJ reference genes, with CDR3 defined following IMGT. Any clonotype with a frequency above 0.1% was counted as a highly expanded clone. Repertoire diversity was measured by Shannon entropy, and V-J evenness by the Gini coefficient. A clonotype found in more than one individual was treated as public. TCRdb reran the public reads through fastp at Q25 and MiXCR, keeping productive beta chains. When rows share a CDR3 protein, they turn into one entry using the most common DNA and genes. TCRdb, not the original authors, processed these V and J calls. This sample gives 400,000 to 500,000 distinct CDR3 sequences in total; less than 25% of them show up just once. The ten largest clones take up around 14% of the sample.

Sample time point, as interpreted from the label and publication: persistent/refractory GD, antithyroid drugs over 5 years with positive TRAb. RNA was extracted from PBMCs in TRIzol for both TCR sequencing and RNA sequencing. Graves' disease was diagnosed according to American Thyroid Association guidelines. Recruitment of patients was carried out at an endocrinology department in Xi'an, China. Each patient gave approximately 10 milliliters of peripheral blood, collected in an EDTA anticoagulant tube. PBMCs were isolated by Ficoll Paque Plus density gradient separation without further T cell sorting. An Agilent 2100 Bioanalyzer and agarose gel were used to assess RNA quality, and a NanoDrop 2000 was used to measure RNA concentration. This clonotype was found many times. The antigen this receptor binds is unknown. No base quality values were provided; no much bigger clone lies one nucleotide off.

The V and J genes are TRBV12-3 or TRBV12-4 and TRBJ1-2, with the D gene not confidently named. This clonotype originated in a female donor with Graves disease. Here the sequenced sample was peripheral blood mononuclear cells (PBMCs), taken when the disease was refractory, from a patient treated with antithyroid drugs. The nucleotide sequence reads as follows: TGTGCCAGCAGTTTAGCCGAAAGCAGCTACACCTTC. Translated, this is CASSLAESSYTF.